In this sample, the clone carrying this T cell receptor (beta chain) turned up many times. Its target is not known. Time point in this sample: persistent/refractory GD, antithyroid drugs over 5 years with positive TRAb. Extracted PBMC RNA gave rise to the TCR library. Researchers made TCR beta libraries by using iRepertoire HTBI primers and running Arm-PCR on CDR3 regions. TCRdb used MiXCR to reprocess the multiplex PCR reads, holding one entry per CDR3 protein. The profile shows around 460,000 distinct CDR3 sequences, around a fifth of them singletons. This CDR3 contains 12 residues. V was pared by 4 bases and J by 11 bases, with 11 bases between. This sample is part of a study of regulatory T cells in long-lasting Graves disease. Turning to the study itself: Disease was considered persistent Graves' disease after over 5 years of antithyroid drugs (with positive TSH receptor antibodies).

Overall study findings and caveats: Accuracy was possibly reduced by small sample size. TCR diversity was lower in persistent than newly diagnosed Graves' disease. Persistent disease preferred TRBV28, TRBJ1-2 and TRBJ2-5; new disease, TRBV20-1 and TRBJ2-1.

The sample in question was peripheral blood mononuclear cells (PBMCs), obtained when the disease was refractory, from a patient treated with antithyroid drugs. V gene TRBV12-3 or TRBV12-4 combines with J gene TRBJ1-4; possibly TRBD1 for D (5 bases). The receptor comes from a female donor with Graves disease. CDR3 region: CASSSQGTKLFF. In DNA, the CDR3 is TGTGCCAGCAGTTCTCAGGGCACCAAACTGTTTTTT.